These 22 T cell receptor beta chains originate from one sample sequenced in a study of cytomegalovirus exposure and HLA in healthy donors. With 60 Vbeta and 13 Jbeta primers, the PCR was carried out. This table comes from immunoSEQ multiplex PCR, and its TCRdb copy is limited to in-frame clones, with some not included. The sample consists of 150,000 to 200,000 clones, roughly three quarters of them appearing once. The sample taken for sequencing was PBMCs. The origin of the receptors is a male donor in good health and CMV-seronegative.

The V gene is TRBV19, the J gene TRBJ1-1; a weak D match, TRBD1 (5 bases). This CDR3 has 15 amino acids. Trimming left V 0 bases short and J 3 bases short, with 11 bases between. The germline V gene has CDR1 LNHDA and CDR2 SQIVND (reference sequence). The CDR3 sequence: CASSIDADSDTEAFF. For the CDR3, the DNA is TGTGCCAGTAGTATAGATGCTGACAGTGACACTGAAGCTTTCTTT.

The chain employs TRBV6-6 and TRBJ1-5; 7 bases fit TRBD1. Trimming at V came to 5 bases and at J to 1 base, leaving 2 bases not matched to a gene. Per germline, CDR1 MNHNY and CDR2 SVGAGI (reference sequence). The CDR3 is 14 residues long. The CDR3 here is CASSTGESNQPQHF. For the CDR3, the DNA is TGTGCCAGCAGTACAGGGGAGAGCAATCAGCCCCAGCATTTT.

The chain carries TRBV7-2 and TRBJ2-1, with TRBD1 as a possible D gene (6 bases). The CDR3 length is 13 residues. In germline, CDR1 is SGHTA, CDR2 FQGNSA. Trimming cost V 6 bases and J 10 bases, with 16 bases left between them. The CDR3 here is CASSTGQMGEQFF. CDR3 DNA: TGTGCCAGCAGTACTGGACAGATGGGGGAGCAGTTCTTC.

This chain links TRBV4-1 with TRBJ1-5; D might be TRBD1 (6 bases). In germline, CDR1 is MGHRA, CDR2 YSYEKL. The length of the CDR3 is 17 residues. The V gene lost 0 bases and the J gene lost 0 bases, with 12 bases spanning the gap. The CDR3 bases are TGCGCCAGCAGCCAAGAACGCAGGACAGCTAGCAATCAGCCCCAGCATTTT. Amino acid sequence: CASSQERRTASNQPQHF.

The chain is built from TRBV19 and TRBJ2-4; a possible D gene is TRBD1 (6 bases). The CDR3 is made up of 16 amino acids. With 1 base removed from V and 8 bases from J, the gap between germline ends came to 18 bases. Germline CDR1 LNHDA, CDR2 SQIVND (reference sequence). The CDR3 region is CASSIGGQGSSHIQYF. The CDR3 region has the DNA TGTGCCAGTAGTATAGGTGGGCAGGGGTCGAGTCACATTCAGTACTTC.

CDR3 region: CAWRGTGLKRSATNEKLFF. In nucleotides, the CDR3 is TGTGCCTGGAGGGGGACTGGGCTAAAGCGGAGTGCAACTAATGAAAAACTGTTTTTT. The V gene is TRBV30, the J gene TRBJ1-4; a possible D gene is TRBD1 (5 bases). V was shortened by 3 bases and J by 0 bases, with 23 bases between the two germline ends. The CDR3 consists of 19 residues. Germline CDR1 is GTSNPN and CDR2 is SVGIG (reference sequence).

Comments on this clone: A junction end diverges from the germline sequence, so it may reflect a read error. The genes are TRBV18 and TRBJ1-2; the D is unclear. Germline CDR1 is KGHSH and CDR2 is LQKENI. This CDR3 region has 11 residues. DNA for the CDR3: TGTGCCAGCTCACCACTGGGCCCCTTATACTTC. Amino acids: CASSPLGPLYF.

V usage is TRBV7-3 and J usage is TRBJ1-1, with a possible D match to TRBD1 (5 bases). The ends were cut back, 0 bases at V and 4 bases at J, with 6 bases in the middle. CDR3 size: 13 residues. Germline assignment: CDR1 SGHTA and CDR2 FQGTGA. Here the CDR3 DNA reads TGTGCCAGCAGCTTAACGGGGCTCACTGAAGCTTTCTTT. This translates into CASSLTGLTEAFF.

CDR3 amino acids: CAIKTDRDENQPQHF. The CDR3 nucleotides read TGTGCCATCAAAACCGACAGGGACGAAAATCAGCCCCAGCATTTT. This rearrangement joins TRBV10-3 to TRBJ1-5; 7 nucleotides line up with TRBD1. Germline assignment: CDR1 ENHRY and CDR2 SYGVKD. The CDR3 loop spans 15 amino acids. The V and J ends lost 7 bases and 4 bases, in that order; junction bases with no gene match: 10.

In DNA, the CDR3 is TGCAGCGTGCGGGATTATGGCTACACCTTC. Its translation: CSVRDYGYTF. The genes are TRBV29-1 and TRBJ1-2; D remains ambiguous. There are 10 residues in the CDR3. Germline CDR1 SQVTM, CDR2 ANQGSEA. Trimming removed 6 bases from V and 5 bases from J, with 7 bases in between.

The rearrangement links TRBV5-8 to TRBJ1-6; no reliable D call. The V end was cut by 0 bases, the J end by 7 bases, with 11 bases between. This CDR3 has 15 amino acids. The V gene's germline CDR1 is SGHTS and CDR2 YDEGEE. The chain's CDR3 is CASSLGVQTNSPLHF. The CDR3 bases are TGTGCCAGCAGCTTGGGGGTACAGACAAATTCACCCCTCCACTTT.

The chain couples TRBV7-9 to TRBJ2-7; 8 bases line up with TRBD2. The CDR3 totals 13 residues. V was pared by 5 bases and J by 2 bases, with 2 bases of the junction left unmatched. Germline lookup yields CDR1 SEHNR and CDR2 FQNEAQ (reference sequence). In DNA form, the CDR3 reads TGTGCCAGCAGCCGAGCGGGAGCCTACGAGCAGTACTTC. It is translated as CASSRAGAYEQYF. The full variable domain, in which reference TRBV7-9 and TRBJ2-7 provide the parts outside the CDR3, is DTGVSQNPRHKITKRGQNVTFRCDPISEHNRLYWYRQTLGQGPEFLTYFQNEAQLEKSRLLSDRFSAERPKGSFSTLEIQRTEQGDSAMYLCASSRAGAYEQYFGPGTRLTVT.

This clone was seen more than once but under ten times. The V call is TRBV10-2, the J call TRBJ1-2, with TRBD1 identical over 9 bases. Germline-derived CDR1 and CDR2 are WSHSY and SAAADI. The CDR3 runs to 13 residues. Trimming at V came to 8 bases and at J to 4 bases, leaving 5 bases not matched to a gene. CDR3 bases: TGCGCCAGCGGCACAGGGGGCGTCTATGGCTACACCTTC. Translation gives CASGTGGVYGYTF.

This clone was recorded once. The V and J genes are TRBV5-1 and TRBJ1-3, with TRBD1 as a possible D gene (5 bases). The germline gives CDR1 SGHRS, CDR2 YFSETQ. The V end lost 0 bases, the J end lost 3 bases, and 7 bases lay between the germline ends. This CDR3 has 14 residues. CDR3 region: CASSLAGIGNTIYF. For the CDR3, the DNA is TGCGCCAGCAGCTTGGCAGGGATTGGAAACACCATATATTTT.

The rearrangement joins TRBV7-3 to TRBJ2-7; TRBD1 agrees at 12 bases. The CDR3 is made up of 16 amino acids. V shed 5 bases and J 2 bases; nucleotides not matched to a gene: 7. In germline, CDR1 is SGHTA, CDR2 FQGTGA. In nucleotides, the CDR3 is TGTGCCAGCAGCCCAGGGGGACAGGGGGCCACCTACGAGCAGTACTTC. This encodes CASSPGGQGATYEQYF.

This chain connects TRBV10-3 to TRBJ2-4, with 7 bases fitting TRBD1. The V gene end was trimmed by 0 bases and the J gene end by 0 bases; junction bases not matched to a gene: 8. The germline V gene encodes CDR1 ENHRY and CDR2 SYGVKD. The CDR3 has 18 amino acids. The CDR3 DNA reads TGTGCCATCAGTGAGTCCGGGACAGACGCTCTAGCCAAAAACATTCAGTACTTC. Amino acid sequence: CAISESGTDALAKNIQYF.

This clone was picked up a small number of times. The chain employs TRBV5-1 and TRBJ2-7, with 11 bases matching TRBD2. Germline values: CDR1 SGHRS, CDR2 YFSETQ. V lost 2 bases to trimming and J lost 6 bases; unmatched junction nucleotides: 4. The length of the CDR3 is 14 residues. The CDR3 coding sequence is TGCGCCAGCAGCTTTACTAGCGGGAGAGGCGAGCAGTACTTC. This codes for CASSFTSGRGEQYF.

The rearrangement uses TRBV2 and TRBJ1-6, with 7 bases aligning to TRBD1. CDR1 SNHLY and CDR2 FYNNEI come from the germline V gene. The CDR3 is made up of 15 amino acids. J gave up 7 bases and V 3 bases, and 6 bases lay outside the gene matches. Here the CDR3 DNA reads TGTGCCAGCAGTGACAGGGGGATGGGGAATTCACCCCTCCACTTT. It codes for CASSDRGMGNSPLHF.

The chain links TRBV7-6 to TRBJ2-3; D is perhaps TRBD2 (5 bases). Germline V gene lookup returns CDR1 SGHVS and CDR2 FNYEAQ. CDR3 length: 18 residues. V dropped 4 bases and J dropped 0 bases, with 20 bases sitting between them. In DNA form, the CDR3 reads TGTGCCAGCAGCTCCAGCTATGAGGGTATCACTAGCACAGATACGCAGTATTTT. Amino acids: CASSSSYEGITSTDTQYF.

This clone was counted once. This chain joins TRBV5-1 and TRBJ1-3; D ambiguous. The germline V gene encodes CDR1 SGHRS and CDR2 YFSETQ. This CDR3 has 17 amino acids. Trimming left V 4 bases short and J 0 bases short, with 17 bases between. The CDR3 region has the DNA TGCGCCAGCAGCCCTGGAGCGGGAACCACCTCTGGAAACACCATATATTTT. Protein: CASSPGAGTTSGNTIYF. Drawing the rest from reference TRBV5-1 and TRBJ1-3, the complete variable domain is KAGVTQTPRYLIKTRGQQVTLSCSPISGHRSVSWYQQTPGQGLQFLFEYFSETQRNKGNFPGRFSGRQFSNSRSEMNVSTLELGDSALYLCASSPGAGTTSGNTIYFGEGSWLTVV.

This rearrangement joins TRBV19 to TRBJ1-1, with unresolved D. This CDR3 comprises 13 residues. The V gene's germline CDR1 is LNHDA and CDR2 SQIVND (reference sequence). Between the trimmed V and J ends, which lost 10 bases and 6 bases, there was a span of 18 bases. The CDR3, as DNA: TGTGCCACTTCTTCAGGTCTCAATCCTGAAGCTTTCTTT. Its protein is CATSSGLNPEAFF.

This clone appeared once. The chain joins TRBV7-3 to TRBJ2-1; the match to TRBD2 covers 13 bases. V dropped 5 bases and J dropped 10; count of bases not matched to a gene: 11. The CDR3 is made up of 16 amino acids. Germline CDR1 reads SGHTA; CDR2 reads FQGTGA. The CDR3 DNA reads TGTGCCAGCAGCCCCCGGACTAGCGGGAGTCTGAAGGAGCAGTTCTTC. Translating gives CASSPRTSGSLKEQFF.